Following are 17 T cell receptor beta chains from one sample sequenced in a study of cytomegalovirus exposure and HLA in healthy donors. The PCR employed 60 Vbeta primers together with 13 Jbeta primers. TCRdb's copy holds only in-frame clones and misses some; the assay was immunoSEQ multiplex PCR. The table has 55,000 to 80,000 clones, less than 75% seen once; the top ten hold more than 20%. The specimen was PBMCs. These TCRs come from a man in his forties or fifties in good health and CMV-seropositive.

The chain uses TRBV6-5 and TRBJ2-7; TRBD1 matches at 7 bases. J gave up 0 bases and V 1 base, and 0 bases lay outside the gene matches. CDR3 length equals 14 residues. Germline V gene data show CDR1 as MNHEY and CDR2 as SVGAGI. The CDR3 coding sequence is TGTGCCAGCAGTTACTGGACAGGCTCCTACGAGCAGTACTTC. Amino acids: CASSYWTGSYEQYF.

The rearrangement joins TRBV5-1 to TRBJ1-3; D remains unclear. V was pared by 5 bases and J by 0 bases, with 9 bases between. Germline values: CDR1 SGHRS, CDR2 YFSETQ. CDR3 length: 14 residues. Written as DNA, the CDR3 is TGCGCCAGCAGAGAGAACCTCTCTGGAAACACCATATATTTT. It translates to CASRENLSGNTIYF.

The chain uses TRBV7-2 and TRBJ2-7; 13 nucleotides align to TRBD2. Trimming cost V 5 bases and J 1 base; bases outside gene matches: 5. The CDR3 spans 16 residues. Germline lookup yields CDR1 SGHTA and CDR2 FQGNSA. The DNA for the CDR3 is TGTGCCAGCAGCCCGAGACTAGCGGGGGGATCCTACGAGCAGTACTTC. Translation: CASSPRLAGGSYEQYF. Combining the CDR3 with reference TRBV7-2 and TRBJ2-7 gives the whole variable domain GAGVSQSPSNKVTEKGKDVELRCDPISGHTALYWYRQSLGQGLEFLIYFQGNSAPDKSGLPSDRFSAERTGGSVSTLTIQRTQQEDSAVYLCASSPRLAGGSYEQYFGPGTRLTVT.

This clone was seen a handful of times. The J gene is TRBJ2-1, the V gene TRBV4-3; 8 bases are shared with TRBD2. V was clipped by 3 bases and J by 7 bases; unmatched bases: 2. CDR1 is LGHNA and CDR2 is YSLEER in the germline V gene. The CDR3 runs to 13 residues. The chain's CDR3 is CASSQGLGNEQFF. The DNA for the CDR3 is TGCGCCAGCAGCCAGGGACTAGGGAATGAGCAGTTCTTC.

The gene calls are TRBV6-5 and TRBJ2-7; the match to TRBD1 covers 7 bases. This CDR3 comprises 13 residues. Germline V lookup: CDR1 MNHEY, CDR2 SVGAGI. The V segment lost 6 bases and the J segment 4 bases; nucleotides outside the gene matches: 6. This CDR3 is CASRQGQLYEQYF. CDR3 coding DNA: TGTGCCAGCAGACAGGGACAGTTGTACGAGCAGTACTTC.

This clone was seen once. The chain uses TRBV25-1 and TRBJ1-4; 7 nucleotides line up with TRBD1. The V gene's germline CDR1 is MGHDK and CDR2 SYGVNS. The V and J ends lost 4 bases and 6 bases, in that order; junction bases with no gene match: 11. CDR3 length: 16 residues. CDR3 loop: CASSAGRGREYEKLFF. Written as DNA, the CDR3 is TGTGCCAGCAGTGCTGGCAGGGGGAGAGAATATGAAAAACTGTTTTTT. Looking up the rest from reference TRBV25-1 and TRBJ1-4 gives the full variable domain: EADIYQTPRYLVIGTGKKITLECSQTMGHDKMYWYQQDPGMELHLIHYSYGVNSTEKGDLSSESTVSRIRTEHFPLTLESARPSHTSQYLCASSAGRGREYEKLFFGSGTQLSVL.

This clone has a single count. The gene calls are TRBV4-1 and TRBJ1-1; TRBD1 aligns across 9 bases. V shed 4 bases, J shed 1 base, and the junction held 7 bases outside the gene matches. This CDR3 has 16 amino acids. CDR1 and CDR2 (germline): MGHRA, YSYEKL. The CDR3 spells CASSLTGGIGNTEAFF. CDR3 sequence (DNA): TGCGCCAGCAGCCTTACAGGGGGCATAGGGAACACTGAAGCTTTCTTT.

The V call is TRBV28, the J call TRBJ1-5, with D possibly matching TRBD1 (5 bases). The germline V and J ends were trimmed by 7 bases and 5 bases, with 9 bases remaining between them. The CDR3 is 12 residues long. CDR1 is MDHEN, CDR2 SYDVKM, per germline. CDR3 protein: CASMTVHQPQHF. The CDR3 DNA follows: TGTGCCAGCATGACAGTTCATCAGCCCCAGCATTTT.

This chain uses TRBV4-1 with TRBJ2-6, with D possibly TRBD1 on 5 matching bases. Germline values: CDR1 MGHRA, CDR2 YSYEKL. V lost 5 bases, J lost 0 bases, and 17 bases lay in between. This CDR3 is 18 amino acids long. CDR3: CASSADIPTFSGANVLTF. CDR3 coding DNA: TGCGCCAGCAGCGCGGACATCCCTACCTTCTCTGGGGCCAACGTCCTGACTTTC.

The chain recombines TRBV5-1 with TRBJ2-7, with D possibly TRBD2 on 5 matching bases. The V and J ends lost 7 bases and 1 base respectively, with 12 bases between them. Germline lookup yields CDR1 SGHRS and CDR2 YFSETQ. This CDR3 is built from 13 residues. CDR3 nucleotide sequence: TGCGCCAGCTCCGGGGTCCCTTCCTACGAGCAGTACTTC. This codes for CASSGVPSYEQYF.

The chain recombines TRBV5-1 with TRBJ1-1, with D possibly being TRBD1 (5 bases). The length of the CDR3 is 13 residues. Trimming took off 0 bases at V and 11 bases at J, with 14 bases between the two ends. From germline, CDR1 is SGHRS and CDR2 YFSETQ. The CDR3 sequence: CASSLEVGQGAFF. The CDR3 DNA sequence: TGCGCCAGCAGCTTGGAAGTAGGGCAGGGCGCTTTCTTT.

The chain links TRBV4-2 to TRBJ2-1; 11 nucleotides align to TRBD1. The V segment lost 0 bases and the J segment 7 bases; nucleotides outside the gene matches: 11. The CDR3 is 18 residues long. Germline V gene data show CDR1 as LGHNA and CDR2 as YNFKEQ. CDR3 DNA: TGTGCCAGCAGCCAAGAGGCGACCGGACAGGGGGCTCGGAATGAGCAGTTCTTC. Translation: CASSQEATGQGARNEQFF.

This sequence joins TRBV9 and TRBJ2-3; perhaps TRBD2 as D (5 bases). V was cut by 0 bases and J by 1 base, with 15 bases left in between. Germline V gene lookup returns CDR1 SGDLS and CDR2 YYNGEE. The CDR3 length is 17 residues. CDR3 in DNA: TGTGCCAGCAGCGTAGGTCCCCGGGGAGCGGGCACAGATACGCAGTATTTT. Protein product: CASSVGPRGAGTDTQYF.

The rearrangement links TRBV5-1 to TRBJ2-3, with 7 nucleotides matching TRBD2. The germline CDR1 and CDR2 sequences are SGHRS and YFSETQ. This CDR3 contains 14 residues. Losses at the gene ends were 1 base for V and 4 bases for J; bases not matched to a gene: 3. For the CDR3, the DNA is TGCGCCAGCAGCTTGAGCGGGACCCCAGATACGCAGTATTTT. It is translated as CASSLSGTPDTQYF.

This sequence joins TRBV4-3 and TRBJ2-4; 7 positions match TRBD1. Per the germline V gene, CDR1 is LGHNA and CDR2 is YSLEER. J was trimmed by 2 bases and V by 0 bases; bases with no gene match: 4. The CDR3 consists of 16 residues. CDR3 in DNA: TGCGCCAGCAGCCAAGATCCGACAGGGCCCAAAAACATTCAGTACTTC. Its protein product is CASSQDPTGPKNIQYF.

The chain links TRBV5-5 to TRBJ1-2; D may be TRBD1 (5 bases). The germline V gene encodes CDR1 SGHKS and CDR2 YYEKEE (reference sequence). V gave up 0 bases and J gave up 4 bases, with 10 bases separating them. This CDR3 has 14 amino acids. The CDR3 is CASSLDQGLYGYTF. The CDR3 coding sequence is TGTGCCAGCAGCTTGGATCAGGGACTCTATGGCTACACCTTC.

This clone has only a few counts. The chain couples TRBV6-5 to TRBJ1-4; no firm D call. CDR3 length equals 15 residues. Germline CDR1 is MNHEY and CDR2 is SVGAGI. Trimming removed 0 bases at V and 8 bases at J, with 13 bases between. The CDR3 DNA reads TGTGCCAGCAGTTACTCGGGAGATAACCTAGAAAAACTGTTTTTT. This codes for CASSYSGDNLEKLFF.